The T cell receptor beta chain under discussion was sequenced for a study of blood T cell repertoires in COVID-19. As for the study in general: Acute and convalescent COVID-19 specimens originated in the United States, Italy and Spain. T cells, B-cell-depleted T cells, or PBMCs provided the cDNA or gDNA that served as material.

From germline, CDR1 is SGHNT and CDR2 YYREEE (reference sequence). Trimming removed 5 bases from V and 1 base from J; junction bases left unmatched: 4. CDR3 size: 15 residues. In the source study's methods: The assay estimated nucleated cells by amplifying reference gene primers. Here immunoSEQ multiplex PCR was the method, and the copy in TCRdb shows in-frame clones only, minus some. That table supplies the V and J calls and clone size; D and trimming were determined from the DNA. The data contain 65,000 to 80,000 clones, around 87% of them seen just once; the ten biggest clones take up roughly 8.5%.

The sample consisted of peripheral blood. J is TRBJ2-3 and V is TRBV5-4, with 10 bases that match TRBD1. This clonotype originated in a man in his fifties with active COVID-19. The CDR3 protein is CASSPGTGGTDTQYF. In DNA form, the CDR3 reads TGTGCCAGCAGTCCCGGGACAGGGGGCACAGATACGCAGTATTTT.